The TCR beta chain described here comes from a study of blood T cell repertoires in COVID-19. In the original analysis: Amplification with reference gene primers provided the estimates of nucleated cell counts. The data were produced by immunoSEQ multiplex PCR, yet TCRdb's version contains in-frame clones alone and is incomplete. V and J calls and clone size are those listed in that table; D and trimming were worked out from the DNA. The sample has hundreds of thousands of clones, more than 70% seen once. Participants, roughly 18 to 100 years old, spanned under 25 US areas. This CDR3 contains 15 residues. Germline CDR1 and CDR2: SGHRS and YFSETQ. V shed 3 bases, J shed 4 bases, and the junction held 3 bases outside the gene matches.

The rearrangement uses TRBV5-1 and TRBJ2-2; TRBD1 agrees at 10 bases. Sequencing used PBMCs or T cells enriched from blood (not recorded which). The source is a woman in her fifties or sixties who had recovered from COVID-19. The CDR3 coding sequence is TGCGCCAGCAGCTGGGACAGGGGATTCACCGGGGAGCTGTTTTTT. As protein: CASSWDRGFTGELFF.